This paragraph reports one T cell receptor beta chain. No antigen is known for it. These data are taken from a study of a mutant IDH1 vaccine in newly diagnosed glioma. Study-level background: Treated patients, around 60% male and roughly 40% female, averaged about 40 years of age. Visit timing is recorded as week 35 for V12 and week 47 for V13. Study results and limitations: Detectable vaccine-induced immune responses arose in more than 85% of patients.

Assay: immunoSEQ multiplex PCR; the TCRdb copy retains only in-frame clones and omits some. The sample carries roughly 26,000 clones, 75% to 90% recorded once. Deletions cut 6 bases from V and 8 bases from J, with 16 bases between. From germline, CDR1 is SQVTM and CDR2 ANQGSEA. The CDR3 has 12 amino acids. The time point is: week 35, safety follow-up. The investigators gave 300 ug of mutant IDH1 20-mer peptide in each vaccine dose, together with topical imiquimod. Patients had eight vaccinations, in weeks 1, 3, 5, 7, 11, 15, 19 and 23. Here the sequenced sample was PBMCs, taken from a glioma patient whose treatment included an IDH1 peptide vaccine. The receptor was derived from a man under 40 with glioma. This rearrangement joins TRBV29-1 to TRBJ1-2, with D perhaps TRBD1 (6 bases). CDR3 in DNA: TGCAGCGTCGGGTTGGGGGCCGGAGGCTACACCTTC. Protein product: CSVGLGAGGYTF.